The rows below give T cell receptor beta chains drawn from one sample of a study of shared clonotypes between healthy human individuals. Data came from immunoSEQ multiplex PCR; TCRdb stores just in-frame clones and leaves some out. The table shows fewer than 650,000 clones, with roughly four fifths occurring only once. Material: PBMCs. The receptors shown here come from a woman aged 35 to 49 in good health. Some clones in this sample may be carry-over from other donors' samples. The CDR3 runs from the conserved cysteine through the conserved F or W. A D gene is named only where the DNA matches it firmly. Not every row has a clone size; where given, it reads once, few, many or a size class.

j_gene,v_gene,d_gene,abundance,CDR3aa,CDR3nt
TRBJ2-3,TRBV6-1,NA,NA,CASNLPGDTQYF,TGTGCCAGCAACCTCCCGGGGGATACGCAGTATTTT
TRBJ1-1,TRBV9,NA,NA,CASSPGGWQRNTEAFF,TGTGCCAGCAGCCCCGGGGGGTGGCAGCGGAACACTGAAGCTTTCTTT
TRBJ2-1,TRBV9,TRBD2,medium-sized,CASSVTSGSYNEQFF,TGTGCCAGCAGCGTGACTAGCGGGAGCTACAATGAGCAGTTCTTC
TRBJ2-7,TRBV11-2,TRBD2,few,CASSLLAGEGHF,TGTGCCAGCAGCTTACTGGCGGGAGAAGGGCACTTC
TRBJ2-1,TRBV30,TRBD2,NA,CAWALAGGGSYNEQFF,TGTGCCTGGGCACTAGCGGGAGGAGGGTCCTACAATGAGCAGTTCTTC
TRBJ2-1,TRBV29-1,TRBD2,NA,CSVATGTSGSNEQFF,TGCAGCGTAGCGACCGGGACTAGCGGGAGTAATGAGCAGTTCTTC
TRBJ2-2,TRBV7-3,TRBD1,NA,CASSSRQGARGELFF,TGTGCCAGCAGCTCAAGACAGGGGGCGCGTGGGGAGCTGTTTTTT
TRBJ2-3,TRBV18,TRBD2,NA,CASSTPSEVAGTTDTQYF,TGTGCCAGCTCAACACCCTCGGAAGTAGCGGGAACCACAGATACGCAGTATTTT
TRBJ1-4,TRBV2,TRBD1,NA,CASSPGQGFWARGDKLFF,TGTGCCAGCAGCCCGGGACAGGGCTTCTGGGCCCGGGGTGATAAACTGTTTTTT
TRBJ2-7,TRBV11-2,NA,few,CASRSTGLQRNYEQYF,TGTGCCAGCAGATCTACGGGACTCCAAAGGAATTACGAGCAGTACTTC
TRBJ2-7,TRBV30,NA,NA,CASEGRGSREQYF,TGTGCCTCGGAGGGCAGGGGATCACGTGAGCAGTACTTC
TRBJ2-1,TRBV19,TRBD2,NA,CASSPGLAGVREQFF,TGTGCCAGTAGTCCGGGACTAGCGGGAGTCAGGGAGCAGTTCTTC
TRBJ1-2,TRBV6-5,NA,NA,CASNLGWGEKEGYTF,TGTGCCAGCAACCTCGGCTGGGGGGAGAAGGAGGGCTACACCTTC
TRBJ2-1,TRBV20-1,NA,NA,CSASLGEQFF,TGCAGTGCTAGTTTAGGTGAGCAGTTCTTC
TRBJ2-7,TRBV27,NA,NA,CASGRSNTYEQYF,TGTGCCTCGGGGAGGTCCAACACCTACGAGCAGTACTTC
TRBJ1-2,TRBV30,NA,NA,CAWSDDFHGGYGYTF,TGTGCTTGGAGTGACGATTTCCACGGGGGTTATGGCTACACCTTC
TRBJ1-1,TRBV4-1,NA,many,CASSRPTIDTEAFF,TGCGCCAGCAGCCGCCCGACGATAGACACTGAAGCTTTCTTT